This T cell receptor (beta chain) stems from a study of patients and donors after allogeneic stem cell transplantation. One entry per CDR3 protein, called by TCRdb with MiXCR from the RT-PCR reads. This sample has 150,000 to 250,000 distinct CDR3 sequences, with roughly 40% found just once. This clonotype was found a few times. This CDR3 region has 14 residues. Germline assignment: CDR1 MNHEY and CDR2 SVGAGI. V lost 3 bases to trimming and J lost 6 bases, with 11 bases between them. The sample consisted of blood, either unsorted or a sorted T cell fraction (not recorded which). The gene calls are TRBV6-5 and TRBJ2-2; D not certain. The sequence was collected from a human donor who was either an allogeneic HSCT recipient or a stem cell or donor lymphocyte infusion donor (not recorded which). It is not recorded whose cells these are; they may come from a transplant donor. The CDR3: CASSYLVGPGELFF. DNA of the CDR3: TGTGCCAGCAGTTATTTGGTCGGTCCCGGGGAGCTGTTTTTT.